Presented here are 29 T cell receptor beta chains from one specimen sequenced in a study of blood T cell repertoires in COVID-19. Clones were read by immunoSEQ multiplex PCR, and TCRdb kept only the in-frame ones, dropping some. The table lists 20,000 to 30,000 clones, about 88% of them singletons. The source material was peripheral blood. These receptors originate from a man in his 70s in a cohort sampled during active COVID-19.

The V call is TRBV28, the J call TRBJ1-2; possibly TRBD1 for D (5 bases). Germline V CDR1 and CDR2: MDHEN, SYDVKM. This CDR3 contains 15 residues. V gave up 5 bases and J gave up 4 bases, with 17 bases separating them. Here the CDR3 reads CASSIPPQGSYGYTF. The CDR3 DNA reads TGTGCCAGCAGTATACCCCCCCAGGGAAGCTATGGCTACACCTTC.

This chain links TRBV3-1 (or the pseudogene TRBV3-2) with TRBJ2-4, with 11 bases aligning to TRBD1. CDR1 is LGHDT, CDR2 YNNKEL, per germline (reference sequence). The V and J ends lost 7 bases and 4 bases, in that order; junction bases with no gene match: 6. The CDR3 contains 15 residues. The CDR3 coding sequence is TGTGCCAGCATTCCCGGGACAGGGGGGAAAAACATTCAGTACTTC. It specifies CASIPGTGGKNIQYF.

The chain has TRBV6-2 or TRBV6-3 and TRBJ2-3; D may be TRBD2 (6 bases). The V gene's germline CDR1 is MNHEY and CDR2 SVGEGT. With 5 bases removed from V and 3 bases from J, the gap between germline ends came to 15 bases. The CDR3 contains 15 residues. In nucleotides, the CDR3 is TGTGCCAGCAGTGGAGCGGGTTGGGGGACAGATACGCAGTATTTT. Translating it yields CASSGAGWGTDTQYF.

This chain joins TRBV18 and TRBJ1-4, with D unclear. Trimming took 6 bases from V and 8 from J, leaving 13 bases between them. This CDR3 has 13 residues. Looked up from germline, CDR1 is KGHSH and CDR2 is LQKENI. CDR3 DNA: TGTGCCAGCTCCTCCCGGCGAGGGGAAAAACTGTTTTTT. This translates into CASSSRRGEKLFF. The variable domain in full, completed from reference TRBV18 and TRBJ1-4, reads NAGVMQNPRHLVRRRGQEARLRCSPMKGHSHVYWYRQLPEEGLKFMVYLQKENIIDESGMPKERFSAEFPKEGPSILRIQQVVRGDSAAYFCASSSRRGEKLFFGSGTQLSVL.

This clone was counted once. The gene calls are TRBV5-6 and TRBJ2-1; 11 nucleotides match TRBD1. CDR3 length: 18 residues. From germline, CDR1 is SGHDT and CDR2 YYEEEE. Losses at the gene ends were 4 bases for V and 9 bases for J; bases not matched to a gene: 18. The CDR3 is CASSPRWTGGPRRGEQFF. Written as DNA, the CDR3 is TGTGCCAGCAGCCCGAGGTGGACAGGGGGCCCGAGAAGAGGTGAGCAGTTCTTC.

This rearrangement joins TRBV7-3 to TRBJ2-3; 8 nucleotides match TRBD1. Germline-derived CDR1 and CDR2 are SGHTA and FQGTGA. The CDR3 runs 16 residues. Germline trimming cut 11 bases from V and 2 bases from J; bases unmatched to any gene: 15. The CDR3 coding sequence is TGTGCCGCCCTAAACCCCCAGGGGGCTGACACAGATACGCAGTATTTT. Protein product: CAALNPQGADTDTQYF.

The chain combines TRBV2 with TRBJ1-4; TRBD1 aligns across 8 bases. Per germline, CDR1 SNHLY and CDR2 FYNNEI. Germline trimming cut 2 bases from V and 6 bases from J; bases unmatched to any gene: 5. The CDR3 contains 15 residues. The DNA for the CDR3 is TGTGCCAGCAGTGAACTGGCAGGGGGCGATGAAAAACTGTTTTTT. Protein: CASSELAGGDEKLFF.

In its sample, this clone was seen once. The chain has TRBV19 and TRBJ1-6, with D perhaps matching TRBD1 (5 bases). This CDR3 contains 14 residues. V was clipped by 8 bases and J by 4 bases, with 12 bases between them. Germline V CDR1 and CDR2: LNHDA, SQIVND (reference sequence). CDR3 residues: CASGNQGYNSPLHF. The CDR3 nucleotides are TGTGCCAGTGGAAATCAGGGATATAATTCACCCCTCCACTTT.

This chain connects TRBV6-2 or TRBV6-3 to TRBJ1-2; D not certain. CDR3 size: 14 residues. Trimming stripped 5 bases from V and 8 bases from J, with 18 bases between. In germline, CDR1 is MNHEY, CDR2 SVGEGT. CDR3 nucleotide sequence: TGTGCCAGCAGTCATATTGGACTGGCGTGGGGCTACACCTTC. Protein: CASSHIGLAWGYTF.

This chain uses TRBV5-8 with TRBJ2-7, with no clear D. V was cut by 3 bases and J by 3 bases, with 16 bases left in between. This CDR3 has 15 residues. Germline V lookup: CDR1 SGHTS, CDR2 YDEGEE. The CDR3 bases are TGTGCCAGCAGCTATACCACGCCCGACAACTACGAGCAGTACTTC. As protein: CASSYTTPDNYEQYF. The full variable domain, its missing parts supplied by reference TRBV5-8 and TRBJ2-7, is EAGVTQSPTHLIKTRGQQATLRCSPISGHTSVYWYQQALGLGLQFLLWYDEGEERNRGNFPPRFSGRQFPNYSSELNVNALELEDSALYLCASSYTTPDNYEQYFGPGTRLTVT.

The chain links TRBV6-5 to TRBJ2-2; TRBD2 aligns across 8 bases. Trimming at V came to 7 bases and at J to 3 bases, leaving 4 bases not matched to a gene. Germline assignment: CDR1 MNHEY and CDR2 SVGAGI. CDR3 length: 14 residues. CDR3 residues: CASIREGYTGELFF. The CDR3 coding sequence is TGTGCCAGCATCCGGGAGGGTTACACCGGGGAGCTGTTTTTT.

The chain uses TRBV5-1 and TRBJ2-5; 10 positions agree with TRBD1. The CDR3 contains 17 residues. CDR1 SGHRS and CDR2 YFSETQ come from the germline V gene. Unmatched junction bases numbered 15, after V lost 4 bases and J lost 6 bases. For the CDR3, the DNA is TGCGCCAGCAGCAATGACAGGGGGCCACCGACCACGCAGACCCAGTACTTC. It translates to CASSNDRGPPTTQTQYF.

The chain employs TRBV20-1 and TRBJ1-2; weak D call: TRBD1 (6 bases). This CDR3 comprises 11 residues. The V gene's germline CDR1 is DFQATT and CDR2 SNEGSKA (reference sequence). V lost 5 bases to trimming and J lost 7 bases, with 11 bases between them. The CDR3 DNA reads TGCAGTGCTTCTACAGGGCCTGGCTACACCTTC. It is translated as CSASTGPGYTF.

The chain has TRBV7-2 and TRBJ2-7, with a possible D match to TRBD2 (8 bases). V was pared by 5 bases and J by 2 bases, with 16 bases between. Germline V lookup: CDR1 SGHTA, CDR2 FQGNSA. The CDR3 sequence is 15 residues long. As DNA, the CDR3 is TGTGCCAGCAGCCGGGACAGCGGGAGACCCTACGAGCAGTACTTC. This sequence encodes CASSRDSGRPYEQYF.

This chain uses TRBV6-5 with TRBJ1-3; D is unresolved. The length of the CDR3 is 13 residues. Germline assignment: CDR1 MNHEY and CDR2 SVGAGI. Trimming pared 8 bases from V and 3 bases from J, leaving 11 bases between. The CDR3 reads CASRHVNGNTIYF. Here the CDR3 DNA reads TGTGCCAGCCGACACGTAAATGGAAACACCATATATTTT.

The chain is built from TRBV10-3 and TRBJ2-1; possible D gene TRBD2, 6 bases. CDR3 length equals 16 residues. The germline V gene encodes CDR1 ENHRY and CDR2 SYGVKD. Deletions cut 5 bases from V and 2 bases from J, with 16 bases between. CDR3 amino acids: CAISWGGPGTYNEQFF. CDR3 nucleotides: TGTGCCATCAGTTGGGGAGGTCCGGGAACCTACAATGAGCAGTTCTTC.

The chain couples TRBV7-9 to TRBJ2-2; 9 bases line up with TRBD1. CDR1 SEHNR and CDR2 FQNEAQ come from the germline V gene (reference sequence). The V and J ends lost 6 bases and 6 bases, in that order; junction bases with no gene match: 8. The CDR3 is made up of 15 amino acids. CDR3: CASRPTGGNAGELFF. The CDR3 DNA is TGTGCCAGCAGGCCTACAGGGGGCAATGCCGGGGAGCTGTTTTTT.

The genes are TRBV28 and TRBJ1-2; 9 nucleotides line up with TRBD1. Losses at the gene ends were 4 bases for V and 1 base for J; bases not matched to a gene: 4. CDR3 length: 15 residues. Germline V gives CDR1 MDHEN, CDR2 SYDVKM. The CDR3 loop reads CASSSRTGVNYGYTF. The CDR3 coding sequence is TGTGCCAGCAGTTCACGGACAGGGGTTAACTATGGCTACACCTTC.

The chain couples TRBV6-2 or TRBV6-3 to TRBJ2-7; TRBD2 agrees at 10 bases. Germline V lookup: CDR1 MNHEY, CDR2 SVGEGT. V gave up 5 bases and J gave up 4 bases; unmatched junction bases: 8. The CDR3 totals 15 residues. CDR3 sequence reads: CASSPLASGRYEQYF. The DNA for the CDR3 is TGTGCCAGCAGTCCCCTTGCTAGCGGGAGATACGAGCAGTACTTC.

This clone was seen a handful of times. V usage is TRBV9 and J usage is TRBJ2-1; possibly TRBD2 for D (5 bases). Germline V gene data show CDR1 as SGDLS and CDR2 as YYNGEE. V lost 2 bases, J lost 8 bases, and 14 bases lay in between. The CDR3 sequence is 14 residues long. The CDR3 is CASSVRRERDEQFF. CDR3 DNA sequence: TGTGCCAGCAGCGTCCGGAGAGAGAGGGATGAGCAGTTCTTC. Variable domain in full (rest from reference TRBV9 and TRBJ2-1): DSGVTQTPKHLITATGQRVTLRCSPRSGDLSVYWYQQSLDQGLQFLIQYYNGEERAKGNILERFSAQQFPDLHSELNLSSLELGDSALYFCASSVRRERDEQFFGPGTRLTVL.

This chain links TRBV7-2 with TRBJ2-7; 10 bases match TRBD2. J lost 3 bases, V lost 5 bases, and 7 bases had no gene match. Germline assignment: CDR1 SGHTA and CDR2 FQGNSA. The CDR3 totals 15 residues. This CDR3 is CASSPTSGIYYEQYF. The CDR3 DNA reads TGTGCCAGCAGCCCAACTAGCGGGATATACTACGAGCAGTACTTC.

V usage is TRBV7-8 and J usage is TRBJ1-1; D perhaps matches TRBD1 (6 bases). The CDR3 consists of 14 residues. Looked up from germline, CDR1 is SGHVS and CDR2 is FQNEAQ. V lost 2 bases to trimming and J lost 1 base, with 8 bases between them. This CDR3 is CASSLIGGNTEAFF. The DNA of the CDR3 is TGTGCCAGCAGCTTAATAGGGGGGAACACTGAAGCTTTCTTT.

V gene TRBV18 combines with J gene TRBJ2-3; no firm D call. The CDR3 consists of 14 residues. Germline lookup yields CDR1 KGHSH and CDR2 LQKENI. V was clipped by 2 bases and J by 4 bases, with 10 bases between them. The CDR3 loop is CASSPTRGSDTQYF. CDR3 DNA: TGTGCCAGCTCACCAACGCGCGGATCAGATACGCAGTATTTT.

A single count supports this clone. J is TRBJ1-2 and V is TRBV28; TRBD1 is a possible D gene (6 bases). Germline assignment: CDR1 MDHEN and CDR2 SYDVKM. V dropped 7 bases and J dropped 3 bases, with 9 bases sitting between them. The CDR3 is 12 residues long. CDR3 in DNA: TGTGCCAGCACTACAGGGTACTATGGCTACACCTTC. This translates into CASTTGYYGYTF.

The chain has TRBV19 and TRBJ2-1, with TRBD1 as a possible D gene (5 bases). The germline V gene has CDR1 LNHDA and CDR2 SQIVND (reference sequence). CDR3 length: 15 residues. V was trimmed by 6 bases and J by 6 bases, leaving 18 bases between them. Here the CDR3 reads CASSPSVQGVNEQFF. CDR3 nucleotide sequence: TGTGCCAGTAGCCCCTCTGTTCAGGGCGTCAATGAGCAGTTCTTC.

The V call is TRBV5-1, the J call TRBJ1-3; 7 bases match TRBD1. The junction had 8 bases not matched to a gene; V was cut back by 4 bases and J by 4 bases. The length of the CDR3 is 15 residues. Germline V CDR1 and CDR2: SGHRS, YFSETQ. DNA of the CDR3: TGCGCCAGCAGCCCCTCACCGACAGGGGGAAACACCATATATTTT. Translating gives CASSPSPTGGNTIYF.

The chain recombines TRBV7-2 with TRBJ2-7; the match to TRBD2 covers 9 bases. This CDR3 spans 15 amino acids. Per germline, CDR1 SGHTA and CDR2 FQGNSA. V shed 4 bases and J 2 bases; nucleotides not matched to a gene: 6. Here the CDR3 DNA reads TGTGCCAGCAGCTCTAGTAGCGGGAGTCCCTACGAGCAGTACTTC. It encodes CASSSSSGSPYEQYF.

This rearrangement joins TRBV28 to TRBJ2-7; 8 bases line up with TRBD2. V lost 6 bases, J lost 0 bases, and 7 bases stayed unmatched. The germline gives CDR1 MDHEN, CDR2 SYDVKM. The CDR3 consists of 15 residues. The CDR3 spells CASSSSGASSYEQYF. The CDR3 coding sequence is TGTGCCAGCAGCAGTAGCGGGGCGAGCTCCTACGAGCAGTACTTC. The whole variable domain, remainder taken from reference TRBV28 and TRBJ2-7, is DVKVTQSSRYLVKRTGEKVFLECVQDMDHENMFWYRQDPGLGLRLIYFSYDVKMKEKGDIPEGYSVSREKKERFSLILESASTNQTSMYLCASSSSGASSYEQYFGPGTRLTVT.

The chain recombines TRBV9 with TRBJ2-1, with D perhaps matching TRBD2 (5 bases). Germline V CDR1 and CDR2: SGDLS, YYNGEE. Trimming took off 0 bases at V and 6 bases at J, with 13 bases between the two ends. The CDR3 extends over 15 amino acids. CDR3 sequence: CASSVGSGFFNEQFF. The CDR3 DNA reads as TGTGCCAGCAGCGTAGGGTCGGGATTCTTCAATGAGCAGTTCTTC.